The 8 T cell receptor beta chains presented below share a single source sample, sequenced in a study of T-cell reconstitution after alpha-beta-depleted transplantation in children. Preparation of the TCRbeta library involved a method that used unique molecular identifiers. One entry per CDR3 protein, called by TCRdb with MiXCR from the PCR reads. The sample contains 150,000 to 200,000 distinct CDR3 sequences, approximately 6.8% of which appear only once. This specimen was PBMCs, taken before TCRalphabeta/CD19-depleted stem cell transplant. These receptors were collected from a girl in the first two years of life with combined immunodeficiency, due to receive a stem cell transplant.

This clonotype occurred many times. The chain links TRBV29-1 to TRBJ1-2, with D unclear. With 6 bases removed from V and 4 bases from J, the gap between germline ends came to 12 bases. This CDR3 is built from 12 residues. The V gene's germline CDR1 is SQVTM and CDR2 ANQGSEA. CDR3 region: CSVRSSLYGYTF. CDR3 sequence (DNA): TGCAGCGTGCGGTCCTCCCTCTATGGCTACACCTTC. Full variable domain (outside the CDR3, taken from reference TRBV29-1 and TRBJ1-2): SAVISQKPSRDICQRGTSLTIQCQVDSQVTMMFWYRQQPGQSLTLIATANQGSEATYESGFVIDKFPISRPNLTFSTLTVSNMSPEDSSIYLCSVRSSLYGYTFGSGTRLTVV.

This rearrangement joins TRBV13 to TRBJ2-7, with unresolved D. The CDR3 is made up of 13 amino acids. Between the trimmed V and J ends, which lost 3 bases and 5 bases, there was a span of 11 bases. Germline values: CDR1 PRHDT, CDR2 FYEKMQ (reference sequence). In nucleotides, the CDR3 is TGTGCCAGCAGCTTCGGTTCCCCCCACGAGCAGTACTTC. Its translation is CASSFGSPHEQYF. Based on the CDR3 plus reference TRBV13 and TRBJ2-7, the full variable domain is AAGVIQSPRHLIKEKRETATLKCYPIPRHDTVYWYQQGPGQDPQFLISFYEKMQSDKGSIPDRFSAQQFSDYHSELNMSSLELGDSALYFCASSFGSPHEQYFGPGTRLTVT.

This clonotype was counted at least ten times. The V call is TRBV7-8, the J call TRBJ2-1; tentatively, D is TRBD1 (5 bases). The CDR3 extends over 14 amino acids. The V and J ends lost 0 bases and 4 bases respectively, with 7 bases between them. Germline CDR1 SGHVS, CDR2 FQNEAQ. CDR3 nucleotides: TGTGCCAGCAGCTTAGCGCAGGGTTACAATGAGCAGTTCTTC. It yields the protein CASSLAQGYNEQFF.

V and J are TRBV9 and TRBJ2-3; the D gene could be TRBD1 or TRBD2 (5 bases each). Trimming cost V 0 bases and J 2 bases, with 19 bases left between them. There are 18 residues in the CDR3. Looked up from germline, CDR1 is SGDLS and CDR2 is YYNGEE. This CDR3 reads CASSVGVRDQHTTDTQYF. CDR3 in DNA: TGTGCCAGCAGCGTAGGTGTACGGGACCAACACACCACAGATACGCAGTATTTT.

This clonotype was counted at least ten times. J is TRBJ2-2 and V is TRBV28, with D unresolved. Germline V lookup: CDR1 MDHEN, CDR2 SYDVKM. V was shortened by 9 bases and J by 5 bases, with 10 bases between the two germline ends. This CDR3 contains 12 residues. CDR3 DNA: TGTGCCAGTAACTATGGGACCGGGGAGCTGTTTTTT. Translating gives CASNYGTGELFF.

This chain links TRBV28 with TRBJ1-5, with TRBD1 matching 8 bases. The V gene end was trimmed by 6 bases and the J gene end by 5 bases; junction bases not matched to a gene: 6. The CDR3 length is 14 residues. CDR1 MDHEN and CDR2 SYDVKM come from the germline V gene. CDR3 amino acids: CASRQGARDQPQHF. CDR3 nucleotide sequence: TGTGCCAGCAGGCAGGGGGCGCGGGATCAGCCCCAGCATTTT.

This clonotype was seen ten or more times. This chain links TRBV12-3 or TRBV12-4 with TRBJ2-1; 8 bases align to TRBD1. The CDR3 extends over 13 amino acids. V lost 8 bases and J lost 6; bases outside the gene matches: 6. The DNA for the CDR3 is TGTGCCAGCGATGGACAGGGAGGCAATGAGCAGTTCTTC. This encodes CASDGQGGNEQFF.

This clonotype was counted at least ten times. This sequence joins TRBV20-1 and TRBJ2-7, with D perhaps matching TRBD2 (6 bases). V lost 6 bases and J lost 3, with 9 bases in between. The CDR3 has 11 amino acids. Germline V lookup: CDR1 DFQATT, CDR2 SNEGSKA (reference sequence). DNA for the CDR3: TGCAGTGCGACTAGAGTCTACGAGCAGTACTTC. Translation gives CSATRVYEQYF.